The rows below give T cell receptor beta chains drawn from one sample of a study of cytotoxic CD8 clonotypes in ibrutinib-treated CLL. Produced via immunoSEQ multiplex PCR; TCRdb's table is partial and in-frame only. The table shows about 120,000 clones, with around 85% occurring only once. The source was PBMCs, collected after 24 months of ibrutinib treatment. These receptors all stem from a human donor with chronic lymphocytic leukemia. CDR3s include the opening cysteine and the closing phenylalanine or tryptophan. A D gene is named only where the DNA matches it firmly. A clone size is listed for some rows: how often the clone was seen (once, few, many), or a class if it is expanded.

d_call,clone_size,cdr3_length,v_call,j_call,cdr3_aa,cdr3_nt
TRBD2,-,16,TRBV4-3,TRBJ2-3,CASSQEQAGGIDTQYF,TGCGCCAGCAGCCAAGAACAGGCGGGGGGAATAGATACGCAGTATTTT
-,-,16,TRBV7-2,TRBJ2-7,CASSLDRDQASYEQYF,TGTGCCAGCAGCTTAGATAGAGATCAAGCCAGCTACGAGCAGTACTTC
TRBD1,-,16,TRBV5-1,TRBJ1-4,CASSLAPGQGNEKLFF,TGCGCCAGCAGCTTGGCCCCGGGACAGGGGAACGAAAAACTGTTTTTT
-,-,17,TRBV28,TRBJ2-6,CASSFQGLVSGANVLTF,TGTGCCAGCAGTTTCCAGGGTTTAGTATCTGGGGCCAACGTCCTGACTTTC
TRBD1,-,19,TRBV4-1,TRBJ2-6,CASSQDRGQGASGANVLTF,TGCGCCAGCAGCCAAGATCGGGGACAGGGGGCCTCTGGGGCCAACGTCCTGACTTTC
-,-,17,TRBV2,TRBJ1-5,CASSPLSGLALHQPQHF,TGTGCCAGCAGCCCGCTGTCCGGACTTGCCCTCCATCAGCCCCAGCATTTT
TRBD2,-,20,TRBV9,TRBJ2-1,CASSPSRLAGALSSYNEQFF,TGTGCCAGCAGCCCATCACGACTAGCGGGGGCCCTATCTTCCTACAATGAGCAGTTCTTC
-,-,17,TRBV9,TRBJ1-1,CASSVAGQGVMNTEAFF,TGTGCCAGCAGCGTAGCAGGGCAGGGAGTCATGAACACTGAAGCTTTCTTT
TRBD2,-,18,TRBV10-3,TRBJ2-1,CAIRKWLAGGVTYNEQFF,TGTGCCATCAGAAAGTGGCTAGCGGGGGGGGTAACCTACAATGAGCAGTTCTTC
-,-,15,TRBV7-9,TRBJ1-5,CASSPGTGSNQPQHF,TGTGCCAGCAGCCCCGGGACGGGGAGCAATCAGCCCCAGCATTTT
-,-,16,TRBV28,TRBJ1-3,CASRGSLGAVGNTIYF,TGTGCCAGCCGCGGTTCCCTGGGGGCCGTTGGAAACACCATATATTTT
TRBD1,once,18,TRBV27,TRBJ1-5,CASSSTSGQGISNQPQHF,TGTGCCAGCAGTTCGACATCGGGACAGGGGATTAGCAATCAGCCCCAGCATTTT
TRBD1,-,16,TRBV30,TRBJ1-3,CAWSPPDRGSGNTIYF,TGTGCCTGGAGTCCCCCCGACAGGGGTTCTGGAAACACCATATATTTT
-,-,13,TRBV7-2,TRBJ2-6,CASSPVSANVLTF,TGTGCCAGCAGCCCAGTCTCGGCCAACGTCCTGACTTTC
TRBD1,few,13,TRBV28,TRBJ2-7,CASWDSTTYEQYF,TGTGCCAGTTGGGACAGCACCACCTACGAGCAGTACTTC
TRBD1,-,15,TRBV5-4,TRBJ1-3,CASSPTGDPGNTIYF,TGTGCCAGCAGCCCCACAGGGGATCCTGGAAACACCATATATTTT
TRBD2,-,17,TRBV7-2,TRBJ2-5,CASSLVGGTRGQETQYF,TGTGCCAGCAGCTTAGTGGGGGGGACTAGAGGGCAAGAGACCCAGTACTTC
-,-,11,TRBV7-9,TRBJ2-1,CASSPGNEQFF,TGTGCCAGCAGCCCAGGTAATGAGCAGTTCTTC
-,-,13,TRBV7-3,TRBJ1-1,CASSFGMNTEAFF,TGTGCCAGCAGCTTCGGGATGAACACTGAAGCTTTCTTT
-,-,14,TRBV7-7,TRBJ2-3,CASSLAMGSDTQYF,TGTGCCAGCAGCTTAGCGATGGGGTCAGATACGCAGTATTTT
-,-,13,TRBV9,TRBJ2-5,CASSVNERETQYF,TGTGCCAGCAGCGTAAATGAACGAGAGACCCAGTACTTC
TRBD1,-,15,TRBV19,TRBJ2-3,CASRPRDRGVHTQYF,TGTGCCAGTAGACCCCGGGACAGGGGTGTACATACGCAGTATTTT
TRBD2,once,16,TRBV14,TRBJ2-1,CASSRFTSGRGNEQFF,TGTGCCAGCAGCAGATTCACTAGCGGGAGAGGCAATGAGCAGTTCTTC
TRBD1,-,15,TRBV30,TRBJ1-3,CAWNRDRGSGNTIYF,TGTGCCTGGAATCGGGACAGGGGCTCTGGAAACACCATATATTTT
TRBD2,-,14,TRBV7-6,TRBJ2-5,CASSFLAGEETQYF,TGTGCCAGCAGCTTCCTAGCGGGTGAAGAGACCCAGTACTTC
-,-,12,TRBV7-7,TRBJ1-2,CASEQATYGYTF,TGTGCTAGCGAACAGGCAACCTATGGCTACACCTTC
TRBD1,-,13,TRBV11-3,TRBJ2-7,CASSRTGYYEQYF,TGTGCCAGCAGCCGGACAGGATACTACGAGCAGTACTTC
-,-,15,TRBV4-3,TRBJ1-5,CASSQYASSNQPQHF,TGCGCCAGCAGCCAATACGCGTCCAGCAATCAGCCCCAGCATTTT
-,once,17,TRBV18,TRBJ1-5,CASSPQDGGLSNQPQHF,TGTGCCAGCTCACCACAGGACGGGGGCCTCAGCAATCAGCCCCAGCATTTT
-,-,13,TRBV4-3,TRBJ2-7,CASSQRQGYEQYF,TGCGCCAGCAGCCAACGCCAGGGGTACGAGCAGTACTTC
TRBD2,-,14,TRBV4-3,TRBJ2-7,CASSQDTSGYEQYF,TGCGCCAGCAGCCAGGATACTAGCGGCTACGAGCAGTACTTC
-,-,21,TRBV21-1,TRBJ2-1,CASSTQLGMDGLIPSYNEQFF,TGTGCCAGCAGCACCCAACTTGGAATGGACGGACTAATCCCCTCCTACAATGAGCAGTTCTTC
-,-,15,TRBV6-5,TRBJ2-5,CASSYTRDFKETQYF,TGTGCCAGCAGTTACACCCGGGACTTCAAAGAGACCCAGTACTTC
TRBD1,few,16,TRBV19,TRBJ2-1,CASSMPRQGAKPEQFF,TGTGCCAGTAGTATGCCCCGACAGGGGGCTAAGCCTGAGCAGTTCTTC
TRBD2,-,16,TRBV7-8,TRBJ2-5,CASRTTAGDSRETQYF,TGTGCCAGCAGAACCACAGCGGGAGATTCACGAGAGACCCAGTACTTC
TRBD1,-,17,TRBV18,TRBJ1-1,CASSTGVTGARNTEAFF,TGTGCCAGCTCCACCGGGGTGACAGGGGCACGGAACACTGAAGCTTTCTTT
-,once,15,TRBV28,TRBJ1-1,CASTSGWAGDLEAFF,TGTGCCAGCACCTCGGGGTGGGCAGGAGACTTAGAAGCTTTCTTT
-,-,12,TRBV7-2,TRBJ1-2,CASSPSREGYTF,TGTGCCAGCAGCCCCTCCCGGGAGGGCTACACCTTC
TRBD2,-,17,TRBV28,TRBJ2-4,CASSRPGLAVAKNIQYF,TGTGCCAGCAGTCGGCCGGGACTAGCGGTAGCCAAAAACATTCAGTACTTC
-,-,13,TRBV5-5,TRBJ2-1,CASSLGPRNEQFF,TGTGCCAGCAGCTTGGGACCGAGGAATGAGCAGTTCTTC
TRBD2,-,14,TRBV7-2,TRBJ2-3,CASSLGGSRDTQYF,TGTGCCAGCAGCTTAGGCGGGAGTAGAGATACGCAGTATTTT
TRBD1,-,14,TRBV7-3,TRBJ1-1,CASSAQGADTEAFF,TGTGCCAGCAGCGCCCAGGGGGCTGACACTGAAGCTTTCTTT
-,-,16,TRBV5-4,TRBJ1-1,CASSSGQGGVNTEAFF,TGTGCCAGCAGCTCCGGGCAGGGTGGGGTGAACACTGAAGCTTTCTTT
TRBD1,-,15,TRBV7-2,TRBJ1-1,CASRRLTGAGAEAFF,TGTGCCAGCCGCAGGTTGACAGGGGCTGGCGCTGAAGCTTTCTTT
TRBD1,-,15,TRBV7-3,TRBJ1-1,CASSRTGPLGTEAFF,TGTGCCAGCAGCCGGACAGGGCCCCTGGGCACTGAAGCTTTCTTT
TRBD2,-,13,TRBV7-9,TRBJ2-7,CASSSARGVEQYF,TGTGCCAGCAGCTCCGCCCGGGGGGTCGAGCAGTACTTC
-,-,19,TRBV29-1,TRBJ1-1,CSVELVGPQGKYRNTEAFF,TGCAGCGTTGAGTTAGTGGGACCGCAGGGAAAATATAGGAACACTGAAGCTTTCTTT
-,-,17,TRBV21-1,TRBJ2-5,CASSPTVQTGAQETQYF,TGTGCCAGCAGCCCGACGGTCCAGACAGGGGCACAAGAGACCCAGTACTTC